Shown below are 19 T cell receptor beta chains from a single sample sequenced in a study of T cell responses to AZD1222 COVID-19 vaccine. TCRdb's table, derived via immunoSEQ multiplex PCR, lists solely in-frame clones and lacks some. The sample records around 150,000 clones, under 95% being singletons. Sequencing was performed on peripheral blood, taken on day 0 of MenACWY control vaccination. Receptor source: an adult in good health.

This clone was picked up a small number of times. The V gene is TRBV14, the J gene TRBJ2-1; D may be TRBD1 or TRBD2 (5 bases each). The germline V gene has CDR1 SGHDN and CDR2 FVKESK. This CDR3 is 17 amino acids long. Trimming took off 0 bases at V and 8 bases at J, with 20 bases between the two ends. The DNA of the CDR3 is TGTGCCAGCAGCCAAGATCTAGGGGACCTTATCAAGGATGAGCAGTTCTTC. This gives the protein CASSQDLGDLIKDEQFF.

This sequence joins TRBV5-6 and TRBJ1-3; D unresolved. The CDR3 runs to 14 residues. V was clipped by 5 bases and J by 0 bases, with 9 bases between them. Germline V gene sequence: CDR1 SGHDT, CDR2 YYEEEE. The CDR3 sequence: CASRQQFSGNTIYF. As DNA, the CDR3 is TGTGCCAGCAGACAACAATTCTCTGGAAACACCATATATTTT.

The genes are TRBV19 and TRBJ1-6, with 8 bases aligning to TRBD1. V shed 8 bases and J 7 bases; nucleotides not matched to a gene: 10. From germline, CDR1 is LNHDA and CDR2 SQIVND (reference sequence). The CDR3 sequence is 15 residues long. The CDR3 coding sequence is TGTGCCAGTGGTAAACCGGGACAGGAGAATTCACCCCTCCACTTT. This codes for CASGKPGQENSPLHF.

This chain uses TRBV15 with TRBJ2-1, with D perhaps matching TRBD2 (5 bases). Trimming pared 1 base from V and 6 bases from J, leaving 19 bases between. The CDR3 has 17 amino acids. Germline CDR1 and CDR2: LNHNV and YYDKDF (reference sequence). The CDR3 is CATSRGLSGQRSNEQFF. The CDR3 DNA is TGTGCCACCAGCAGAGGCCTGAGTGGGCAGCGGAGCAATGAGCAGTTCTTC.

This chain uses TRBV5-1 with TRBJ2-7; D perhaps matches TRBD2 (5 bases). Germline CDR1 and CDR2: SGHRS and YFSETQ. With 4 bases removed from V and 5 bases from J, the gap between germline ends came to 13 bases. This CDR3 has 13 residues. CDR3: CASSPGPGDEQYF. In DNA form, the CDR3 reads TGCGCCAGCAGCCCGGGCCCCGGGGACGAGCAGTACTTC. Full variable domain (missing parts from reference TRBV5-1 and TRBJ2-7): KAGVTQTPRYLIKTRGQQVTLSCSPISGHRSVSWYQQTPGQGLQFLFEYFSETQRNKGNFPGRFSGRQFSNSRSEMNVSTLELGDSALYLCASSPGPGDEQYFGPGTRLTVT.

This chain uses TRBV13 with TRBJ2-7; 8 bases line up with TRBD1. Germline lookup yields CDR1 PRHDT and CDR2 FYEKMQ (reference sequence). The CDR3 totals 16 residues. J gave up 6 bases and V 1 base, and 11 bases lay outside the gene matches. The chain's CDR3 is CASSLARQGPLSEQYF. Written as DNA, the CDR3 is TGTGCCAGCAGCTTAGCCCGACAGGGGCCCCTCTCCGAGCAGTACTTC.

The chain joins TRBV10-1 to TRBJ1-6; D uncertain. This CDR3 comprises 15 residues. Germline CDR1 reads WNHNN; CDR2 reads SYGVQD (reference sequence). Deletions cut 4 bases from V and 0 bases from J, with 7 bases between. Here the CDR3 reads CASSAGSSYNSPLHF. The CDR3, as DNA: TGCGCCAGCAGTGCTGGGAGCTCCTATAATTCACCCCTCCACTTT.

V and J are TRBV19 and TRBJ1-2; no clear D. The length of the CDR3 is 13 residues. Germline CDR1 is LNHDA and CDR2 is SQIVND (reference sequence). V was pared by 4 bases and J by 1 base, with 7 bases between. The CDR3 DNA follows: TGTGCCAGTAGTACAGGAGTTAACTATGGCTACACCTTC. This gives the protein CASSTGVNYGYTF.

The rearrangement links TRBV3-1 (or the pseudogene TRBV3-2) to TRBJ2-7; TRBD2 aligns across 7 bases. There are 14 residues in the CDR3. Germline V gene sequence: CDR1 LGHDT, CDR2 YNNKEL (reference sequence). V was clipped by 3 bases and J by 7 bases; unmatched bases: 9. The CDR3 sequence is CASSQLADLGEQYF. The CDR3 DNA reads TGTGCCAGCAGCCAGCTAGCGGACCTAGGGGAGCAGTACTTC.

This clone occurred once. The rearrangement joins TRBV10-2 to TRBJ1-5; no clear D. V lost 6 bases, J lost 8 bases, and 14 bases lay in between. Germline CDR1 is WSHSY and CDR2 is SAAADI. CDR3 length: 13 residues. CDR3 residues: CASRMQETKPQHF. In DNA, the CDR3 is TGCGCCAGCAGAATGCAGGAGACGAAGCCCCAGCATTTT.

The genes are TRBV9 and TRBJ2-1; tentatively, D is TRBD2 (6 bases). In germline, CDR1 is SGDLS, CDR2 YYNGEE. V was shortened by 8 bases and J by 10 bases, with 16 bases between the two germline ends. CDR3 length: 12 residues. Written as DNA, the CDR3 is TGTGCCAGTTCCGGGCCCGGAGGGGAGCAGTTCTTC. Protein product: CASSGPGGEQFF.

V and J are TRBV19 and TRBJ2-6; a possible D gene is TRBD1 (5 bases). This CDR3 region has 16 residues. V was trimmed by 6 bases and J by 0 bases, leaving 12 bases between them. Germline V gene data show CDR1 as LNHDA and CDR2 as SQIVND (reference sequence). CDR3 bases: TGTGCCAGTAGCTCCGCAGGGATCTCTGGGGCCAACGTCCTGACTTTC. Amino acid sequence: CASSSAGISGANVLTF.

The chain links TRBV5-6 to TRBJ2-7, with TRBD1 matching over 9 bases. The germline V gene has CDR1 SGHDT and CDR2 YYEEEE. With V trimmed by 3 bases and J by 4 bases, 5 bases remained unmatched. CDR3 length: 14 residues. Here the CDR3 DNA reads TGTGCCAGCAGCTCCGGGACAGGGTTATACGAGCAGTACTTC. Its protein product is CASSSGTGLYEQYF. Drawing the rest from reference TRBV5-6 and TRBJ2-7, the complete variable domain is DAGVTQSPTHLIKTRGQQVTLRCSPKSGHDTVSWYQQALGQGPQFIFQYYEEEERQRGNFPDRFSGHQFPNYSSELNVNALLLGDSALYLCASSSGTGLYEQYFGPGTRLTVT.

This clone was observed once. The chain links TRBV24-1 to TRBJ1-2, with D uncertain. V dropped 0 bases and J dropped 2 bases, with 3 bases sitting between them. This CDR3 comprises 13 residues. CDR1 and CDR2 (germline): KGHDR, SFDVKD. The CDR3 loop is CATSDLPNYGYTF. CDR3 coding DNA: TGTGCCACCAGTGATTTGCCCAACTATGGCTACACCTTC.

The rearrangement uses TRBV18 and TRBJ2-3; 7 bases match TRBD1. This CDR3 has 14 amino acids. Losses at the gene ends were 4 bases for V and 8 bases for J; bases not matched to a gene: 9. CDR1 and CDR2 (germline): KGHSH, LQKENI. The DNA for the CDR3 is TGTGCCAGCTCACGAGACAGGGCCTCGAGTACGCAGTATTTT. It specifies CASSRDRASSTQYF.

Here the CDR3 reads CASGFPRGSGNTIYF. CDR3 DNA sequence: TGTGCCAGCGGCTTCCCCAGGGGCTCTGGAAACACCATATATTTT. The rearrangement joins TRBV2 to TRBJ1-3; perhaps TRBD1 as D (6 bases). The germline V and J ends were trimmed by 8 bases and 0 bases, with 14 bases remaining between them. Germline V CDR1 and CDR2: SNHLY, FYNNEI. This CDR3 spans 15 amino acids.

The chain joins TRBV18 to TRBJ2-2; TRBD1 aligns across 9 bases. Germline assignment: CDR1 KGHSH and CDR2 LQKENI. The CDR3 runs 15 residues. Trimming at V came to 4 bases and at J to 5 bases, leaving 5 bases not matched to a gene. The chain's CDR3 is CASSLGQGQTGELFF. The CDR3, as DNA: TGTGCCAGCTCACTAGGACAGGGGCAGACCGGGGAGCTGTTTTTT.

The genes are TRBV7-9 and TRBJ1-2; no clear D gene. Germline loops: CDR1 SEHNR, CDR2 FQNEAQ (reference sequence). V gave up 1 base and J gave up 8 bases, with 11 bases separating them. This CDR3 comprises 13 residues. CDR3 region: CASSLDLHGGYTF. DNA for the CDR3: TGTGCCAGCAGCTTAGACCTGCACGGAGGCTACACCTTC.

This chain uses TRBV7-9 with TRBJ1-5, with D uncertain. The V end lost 10 bases, the J end lost 10 bases, and 5 bases lay between the germline ends. CDR3 length: 8 amino acids. Germline V gene sequence: CDR1 SEHNR, CDR2 FQNEAQ (reference sequence). The CDR3 sequence is CAKTPQHF. CDR3 nucleotides: TGTGCCAAGACCCCCCAGCATTTT.